The 21 T cell receptor beta chains given below trace back to one sample, sequenced in a study of T cell repertoires in cytomegalovirus infection. TCRdb recomputed calls from the reads with MiXCR, one row per CDR3 protein. The sample shows hundreds of thousands of distinct CDR3 sequences, roughly a third of them seen only once. Sequencing was carried out using PBMCs. Receptor source: a human donor in good health (CMV status not recorded). Some clones in this sample may be carry-over from other donors' samples.

For this clonotype: Because it lacks the conserved phenylalanine or tryptophan at the end, this CDR3 is likely a read error. Written as DNA, the CDR3 is TGTGCCAGCAGTGCTCACGCTAGCGGGAGTCCGACAGATACGCAGTATTTG. It encodes CASSAHASGSPTDTQYL. The chain uses TRBV6-6 and TRBJ2-3; the match to TRBD2 covers 10 bases. The CDR3 is 17 amino acids. Germline V gives CDR1 MNHNY, CDR2 SVGAGI (reference sequence). The junction had 11 bases not matched to a gene; V was cut back by 5 bases and J by 3 bases.

The chain employs TRBV28 and TRBJ1-5, with 8 bases identical to TRBD1. CDR1 and CDR2 (germline): MDHEN, SYDVKM. The V gene end was trimmed by 2 bases and the J gene end by 5 bases; junction bases not matched to a gene: 5. This CDR3 spans 15 amino acids. In DNA, the CDR3 is TGTGCCAGCAGTTTAGGTACAGGGGGATATCAGCCCCAGCATTTT. It yields the protein CASSLGTGGYQPQHF. Looking up the rest from reference TRBV28 and TRBJ1-5 gives the full variable domain: DVKVTQSSRYLVKRTGEKVFLECVQDMDHENMFWYRQDPGLGLRLIYFSYDVKMKEKGDIPEGYSVSREKKERFSLILESASTNQTSMYLCASSLGTGGYQPQHFGDGTRLSIL.

Ten or more counts support this clonotype. V usage is TRBV7-2 and J usage is TRBJ2-3; 8 nucleotides match TRBD2. V shed 3 bases, J shed 4 bases, and the junction held 3 bases outside the gene matches. Germline CDR1 is SGHTA and CDR2 is FQGNSA. This CDR3 is 14 amino acids long. CDR3 loop: CASSFGGGSDTQYF. In nucleotides, the CDR3 is TGTGCCAGCAGCTTTGGCGGGGGGTCAGATACGCAGTATTTT.

This clonotype was observed a few times. The CDR3 protein is CASSLERASEAFF. DNA of the CDR3: TGTGCCAGCAGCTTAGAAAGGGCCAGCGAAGCTTTCTTT. The rearrangement joins TRBV7-9 to TRBJ1-1; D unresolved. The V and J ends lost 1 base and 8 bases respectively, with 11 bases between them. Per germline, CDR1 SEHNR and CDR2 FQNEAQ (reference sequence). CDR3 length: 13 residues.

The sample holds a few counts of this clonotype. The chain links TRBV28 to TRBJ1-5; D may be TRBD1 (6 bases). The V and J ends lost 5 bases and 0 bases respectively, with 14 bases between them. CDR1 is MDHEN, CDR2 SYDVKM, per germline. This CDR3 spans 16 amino acids. CDR3 nucleotides: TGTGCCAGCAGTACCGAGGGGGTCTATAGCAATCAGCCCCAGCATTTT. This encodes CASSTEGVYSNQPQHF. The variable domain in full, completed from reference TRBV28 and TRBJ1-5, reads DVKVTQSSRYLVKRTGEKVFLECVQDMDHENMFWYRQDPGLGLRLIYFSYDVKMKEKGDIPEGYSVSREKKERFSLILESASTNQTSMYLCASSTEGVYSNQPQHFGDGTRLSIL.

This clonotype was counted a few times. The chain carries TRBV25-1 and TRBJ2-3; the D is unclear. This CDR3 contains 15 residues. With 0 bases removed from V and 7 bases from J, the gap between germline ends came to 14 bases. Germline lookup yields CDR1 MGHDK and CDR2 SYGVNS. For the CDR3, the DNA is TGTGCCAGCAGTGAATATCCCAGCCCAGCAAATACGCAGTATTTT. Protein product: CASSEYPSPANTQYF.

The chain is built from TRBV28 and TRBJ1-5; 7 bases fit TRBD1. The CDR3 sequence is 14 residues long. CDR1 is MDHEN, CDR2 SYDVKM, per germline. V trimming: 6 bases; J trimming: 4 bases; junction bases outside the gene matches: 6. The CDR3 protein is CASSSGTANQPQHF. CDR3 nucleotide sequence: TGTGCCAGCAGCTCCGGGACAGCGAATCAGCCCCAGCATTTT.

This clonotype was counted at least ten times. The chain employs TRBV6-2 or TRBV6-3 and TRBJ2-3; 7 bases are shared with TRBD1. This CDR3 is built from 16 residues. With 0 bases clipped from V and 3 bases from J, the junction kept 6 bases outside the gene matches. Germline CDR1 MNHEY, CDR2 SVGEGT. In nucleotides, the CDR3 is TGTGCCAGCAGTTACTCGAGGGGACAGATAACAGATACGCAGTATTTT. Residues: CASSYSRGQITDTQYF.

The chain uses TRBV29-1 and TRBJ1-1; D remains ambiguous. Trimming stripped 8 bases from V and 0 bases from J, with 13 bases between. CDR3 length: 13 residues. Germline V gene data show CDR1 as SQVTM and CDR2 as ANQGSEA. The CDR3 is CSTQQSMNTEAFF. CDR3 DNA sequence: TGCAGCACCCAACAGAGCATGAACACTGAAGCTTTCTTT.

The sample holds a few counts of this clonotype. V gene TRBV2 combines with J gene TRBJ2-3, with D uncertain. Germline lookup yields CDR1 SNHLY and CDR2 FYNNEI. The CDR3 is 13 residues long. The V gene lost 3 bases and the J gene lost 3 bases, with 7 bases spanning the gap. The CDR3 DNA is TGTGCCAGCAGTGACAGGAGAACAGATACGCAGTATTTT. Protein sequence: CASSDRRTDTQYF.

This clonotype was picked up a small number of times. This chain joins TRBV12-5 and TRBJ1-1, with TRBD1 matching over 7 bases. In germline, CDR1 is LGHNT, CDR2 FRNRAP. V was pared by 4 bases and J by 1 base, with 3 bases of the junction left unmatched. This CDR3 region has 14 residues. The CDR3 bases are TGTGCTAGTGGTTCGGGACAGCCGAACACTGAAGCTTTCTTT. As protein: CASGSGQPNTEAFF.

The gene calls are TRBV6-5 and TRBJ1-1; D may be TRBD1 (5 bases). V shed 6 bases and J shed 3 bases, with 14 bases lying between them. CDR1 and CDR2 (germline): MNHEY, SVGAGI. The CDR3 has 14 residues. The CDR3 DNA reads TGTGCCAGCAGGGGATTAGGGGTGCACACTGAAGCTTTCTTT. Amino acid sequence: CASRGLGVHTEAFF.

The chain couples TRBV4-1 to TRBJ1-2, with TRBD1 as a possible D gene (6 bases). Per the germline V gene, CDR1 is MGHRA and CDR2 is YSYEKL. The CDR3 is 15 amino acids. V shed 0 bases and J shed 8 bases, with 16 bases lying between them. CDR3 DNA sequence: TGCGCCAGCAGCCAAGATGGGGGCTGGGGGAGGGGCTACACCTTC. As protein: CASSQDGGWGRGYTF.

This clonotype appeared a few times. DNA of the CDR3: TGTGCCAGCAGCCGGCGGGGTAGCATTCAGTACTTC. Residues: CASSRRGSIQYF. The chain joins TRBV6-6 to TRBJ2-4; D may be TRBD2 (6 bases). Germline-derived CDR1 and CDR2 are MNHNY and SVGAGI (reference sequence). The CDR3 is made up of 12 amino acids. V was trimmed by 6 bases and J by 9 bases, leaving 12 bases between them.

Ten or more counts support this clonotype. This chain joins TRBV25-1 and TRBJ2-7; 9 nucleotides align to TRBD2. The CDR3 covers 19 residues. Per the germline V gene, CDR1 is MGHDK and CDR2 is SYGVNS. J was trimmed by 3 bases and V by 1 base; bases with no gene match: 16. The CDR3 DNA follows: TGTGCCAGCAGTGAATCCAGAAGGCGGGCAGCGGGAGGCGTCTACGAGCAGTACTTC. It is translated as CASSESRRRAAGGVYEQYF.

Comment on this clonotype: Relative to the germline gene, one junction end is altered; a read error may explain this. This rearrangement joins TRBV27 to TRBJ2-7; TRBD1 matches 7 bases. Germline V gene data show CDR1 as MNHEY and CDR2 as SMNVEV (reference sequence). The CDR3 loop spans 13 amino acids. Here the CDR3 reads CARSLGGQPEQYF. CDR3 sequence (DNA): TGTGCCCGCAGTTTAGGGGGCCAGCCCGAGCAGTACTTC.

In its sample, this clonotype was seen once. The chain links TRBV27 to TRBJ2-1; D ambiguous. Trimming cost V 1 base and J 8 bases, with 9 bases left between them. The CDR3 sequence is 13 residues long. Germline values: CDR1 MNHEY, CDR2 SMNVEV (reference sequence). CDR3 residues: CASSLFWVHEQFF. The CDR3 nucleotides read TGTGCCAGCAGTTTATTTTGGGTACATGAGCAGTTCTTC.

The chain has TRBV6-6 and TRBJ2-3; D might be TRBD2 (5 bases). Germline V gives CDR1 MNHNY, CDR2 SVGAGI (reference sequence). The V end was cut by 0 bases, the J end by 4 bases, with 14 bases between. CDR3 length equals 16 residues. CDR3 residues: CASSYSGAGGADTQYF. CDR3 in DNA: TGTGCCAGCAGTTACTCGGGCGCGGGCGGCGCAGATACGCAGTATTTT.

This clonotype was seen more than once but under ten times. The chain links TRBV10-2 to TRBJ1-2; D is undetermined. The CDR3 loop spans 14 amino acids. CDR1 is WSHSY and CDR2 is SAAADI in the germline V gene. V lost 5 bases, J lost 7 bases, and 17 bases lay in between. CDR3 protein: CASSPKSGSSGYTF. Here the CDR3 DNA reads TGCGCCAGCAGTCCTAAATCAGGTTCGAGTGGCTACACCTTC.

The chain links TRBV11-3 to TRBJ2-3; 7 bases align to TRBD2. The V and J ends lost 1 base and 0 bases, in that order; junction bases with no gene match: 7. Germline V lookup: CDR1 SGHNT, CDR2 YENEEA. The CDR3 is 17 amino acids. CDR3 in amino acids: CASSLGAGLASTDTQYF. CDR3 nucleotides: TGTGCCAGCAGCTTAGGAGCGGGACTCGCTAGCACAGATACGCAGTATTTT. Drawing the rest from reference TRBV11-3 and TRBJ2-3, the complete variable domain is EAGVVQSPRYKIIEKKQPVAFWCNPISGHNTLYWYLQNLGQGPELLIRYENEEAVDDSQLPKDRFSAERLKGVDSTLKIQPAELGDSAVYLCASSLGAGLASTDTQYFGPGTRLTVL.

The chain has TRBV10-2 and TRBJ2-1, with TRBD1 matching over 9 bases. Trimming cost V 3 bases and J 3 bases; bases outside gene matches: 6. This CDR3 spans 16 amino acids. CDR1 and CDR2 from the germline V gene are WSHSY and SAAADI. The CDR3 DNA is TGCGCCAGCAGTGAAGACAGGGGGATTATCTACAATGAGCAGTTCTTC. It codes for CASSEDRGIIYNEQFF.